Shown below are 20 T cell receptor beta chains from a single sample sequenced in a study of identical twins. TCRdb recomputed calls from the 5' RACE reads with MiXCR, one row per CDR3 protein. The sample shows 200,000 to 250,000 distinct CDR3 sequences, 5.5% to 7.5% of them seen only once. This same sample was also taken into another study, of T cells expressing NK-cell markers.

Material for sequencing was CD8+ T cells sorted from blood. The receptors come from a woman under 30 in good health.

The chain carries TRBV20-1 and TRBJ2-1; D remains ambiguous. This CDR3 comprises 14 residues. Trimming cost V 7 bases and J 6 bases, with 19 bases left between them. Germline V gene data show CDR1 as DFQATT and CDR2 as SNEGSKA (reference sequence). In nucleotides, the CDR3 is TGCAGTGGCTTGAGGCCCCTAGGTTTCAATGAGCAGTTCTTC. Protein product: CSGLRPLGFNEQFF.

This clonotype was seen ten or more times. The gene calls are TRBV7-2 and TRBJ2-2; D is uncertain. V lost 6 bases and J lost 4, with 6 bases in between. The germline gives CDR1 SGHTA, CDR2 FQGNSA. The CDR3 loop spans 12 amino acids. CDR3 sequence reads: CASRQPTGELFF. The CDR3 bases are TGTGCCAGCAGGCAACCCACCGGGGAGCTGTTTTTT.

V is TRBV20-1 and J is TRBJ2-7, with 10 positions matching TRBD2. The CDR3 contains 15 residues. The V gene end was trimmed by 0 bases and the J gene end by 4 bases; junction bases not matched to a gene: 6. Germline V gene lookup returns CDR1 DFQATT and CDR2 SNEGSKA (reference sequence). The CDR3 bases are TGCAGTGCTAGAGATGGAGCGGGGGGGCTTTACGAGCAGTACTTC. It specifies CSARDGAGGLYEQYF.

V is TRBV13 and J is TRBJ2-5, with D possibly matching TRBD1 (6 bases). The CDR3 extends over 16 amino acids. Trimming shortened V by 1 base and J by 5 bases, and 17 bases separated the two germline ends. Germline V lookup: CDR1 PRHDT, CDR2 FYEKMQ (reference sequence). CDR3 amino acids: CASSLVGTSDAETQYF. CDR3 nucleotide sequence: TGTGCCAGCAGCTTAGTGGGGACAAGTGACGCGGAGACCCAGTACTTC.

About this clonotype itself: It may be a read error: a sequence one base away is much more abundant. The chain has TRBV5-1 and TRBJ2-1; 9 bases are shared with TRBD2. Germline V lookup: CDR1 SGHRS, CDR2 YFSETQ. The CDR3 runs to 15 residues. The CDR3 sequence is CASTLAAGGRNEQFF. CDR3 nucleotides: TGCGCCAGCACCTTGGCTGCGGGAGGGCGAAATGAGCAGTTCTTC.

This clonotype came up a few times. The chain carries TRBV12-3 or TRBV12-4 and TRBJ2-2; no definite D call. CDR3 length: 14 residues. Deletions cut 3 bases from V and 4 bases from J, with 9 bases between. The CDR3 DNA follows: TGTGCCAGCAGTTTTGGATTAATCACCGGGGAGCTGTTTTTT. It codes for CASSFGLITGELFF.

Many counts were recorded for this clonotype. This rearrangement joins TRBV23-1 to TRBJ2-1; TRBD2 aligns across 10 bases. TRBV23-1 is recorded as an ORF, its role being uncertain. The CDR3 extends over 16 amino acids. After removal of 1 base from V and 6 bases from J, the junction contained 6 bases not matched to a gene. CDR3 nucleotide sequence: TGCGCCAGCAGTCAATATCCCAGCGGGAGGGCCAATGAGCAGTTCTTC. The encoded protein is CASSQYPSGRANEQFF.

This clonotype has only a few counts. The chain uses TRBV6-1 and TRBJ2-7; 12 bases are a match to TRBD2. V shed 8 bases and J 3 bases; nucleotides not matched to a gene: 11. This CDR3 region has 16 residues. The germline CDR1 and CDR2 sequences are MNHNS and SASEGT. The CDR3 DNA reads TGTGCCAGCGGACGCGGACTAGCGGGATCCGACTACGAGCAGTACTTC. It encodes CASGRGLAGSDYEQYF.

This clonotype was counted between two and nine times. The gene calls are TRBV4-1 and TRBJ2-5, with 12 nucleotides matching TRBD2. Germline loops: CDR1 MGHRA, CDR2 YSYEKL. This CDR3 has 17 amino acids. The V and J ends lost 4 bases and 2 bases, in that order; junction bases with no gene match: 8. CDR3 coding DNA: TGCGCCAGCAGCCCCAGGACTAGCGGGATGTTACAAGAGACCCAGTACTTC. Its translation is CASSPRTSGMLQETQYF.

CDR3 DNA sequence: TGCAGTGCTAGAAAGATTGGATACAATGAGCAGTTCTTC. It yields the protein CSARKIGYNEQFF. The chain combines TRBV20-1 with TRBJ2-1; D is unresolved. V lost 2 bases, J lost 4 bases, and 9 bases lay in between. CDR3 length: 13 amino acids. Germline CDR1 reads DFQATT; CDR2 reads SNEGSKA (reference sequence).

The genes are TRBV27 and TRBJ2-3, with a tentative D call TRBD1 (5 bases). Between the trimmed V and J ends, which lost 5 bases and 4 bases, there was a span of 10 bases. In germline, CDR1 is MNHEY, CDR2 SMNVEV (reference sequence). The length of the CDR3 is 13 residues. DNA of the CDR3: TGTGCCAGCAGTCCCAGGGTCGCAGATACGCAGTATTTT. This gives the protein CASSPRVADTQYF.

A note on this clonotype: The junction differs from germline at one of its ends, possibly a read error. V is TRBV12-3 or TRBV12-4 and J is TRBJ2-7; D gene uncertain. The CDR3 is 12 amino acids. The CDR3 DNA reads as TGTCCCAGCAGTTTTGAGTTATTCGAGCAGTACTTC. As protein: CPSSFELFEQYF.

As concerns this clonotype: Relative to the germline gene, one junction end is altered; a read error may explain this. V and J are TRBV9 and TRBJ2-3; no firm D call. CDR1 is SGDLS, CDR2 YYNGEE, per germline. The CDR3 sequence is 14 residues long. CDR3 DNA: TGTGCCAGCAGTGTAGACGGTAGCACAGATACGCAGTATTTT. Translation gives CASSVDGSTDTQYF. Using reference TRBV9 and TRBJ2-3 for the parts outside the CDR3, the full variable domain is DSGVTQTPKHLITATGQRVTLRCSPRSGDLSVYWYQQSLDQGLQFLIQYYNGEERAKGNILERFSAQQFPDLHSELNLSSLELGDSALYFCASSVDGSTDTQYFGPGTRLTVL.

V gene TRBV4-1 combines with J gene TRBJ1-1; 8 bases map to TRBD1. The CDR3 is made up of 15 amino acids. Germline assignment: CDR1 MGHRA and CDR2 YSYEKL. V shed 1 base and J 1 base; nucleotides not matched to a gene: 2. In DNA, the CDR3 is TGCGCCAGCAGCCAAGTAGGACAGGGGAACACTGAAGCTTTCTTT. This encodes CASSQVGQGNTEAFF.

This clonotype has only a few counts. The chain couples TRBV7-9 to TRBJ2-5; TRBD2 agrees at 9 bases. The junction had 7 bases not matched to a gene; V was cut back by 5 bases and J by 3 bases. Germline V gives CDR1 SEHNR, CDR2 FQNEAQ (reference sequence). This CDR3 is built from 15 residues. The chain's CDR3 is CASSTTGTSKETQYF. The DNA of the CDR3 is TGTGCCAGCAGCACAACCGGGACTAGCAAAGAGACCCAGTACTTC.

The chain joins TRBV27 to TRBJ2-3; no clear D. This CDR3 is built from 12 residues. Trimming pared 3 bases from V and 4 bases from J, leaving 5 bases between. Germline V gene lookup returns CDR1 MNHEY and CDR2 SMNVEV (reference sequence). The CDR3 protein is CASSFPADTQYF. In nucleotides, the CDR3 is TGTGCCAGCAGTTTTCCTGCAGATACGCAGTATTTT.

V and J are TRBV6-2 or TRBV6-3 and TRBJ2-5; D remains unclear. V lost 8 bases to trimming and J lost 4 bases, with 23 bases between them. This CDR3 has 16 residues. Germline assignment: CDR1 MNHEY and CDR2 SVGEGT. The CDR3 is CASALADGRYPETQYF. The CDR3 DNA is TGTGCCAGCGCTTTAGCCGACGGACGATACCCAGAGACCCAGTACTTC.

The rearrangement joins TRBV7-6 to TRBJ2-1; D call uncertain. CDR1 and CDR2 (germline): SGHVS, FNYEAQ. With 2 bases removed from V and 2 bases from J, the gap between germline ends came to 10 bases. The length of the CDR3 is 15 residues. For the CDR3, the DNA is TGTGCCAGCAGCTTACGGACGACGGCCTACAATGAGCAGTTCTTC. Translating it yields CASSLRTTAYNEQFF. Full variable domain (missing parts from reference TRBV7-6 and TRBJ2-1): GAGVSQSPRYKVTKRGQDVALRCDPISGHVSLYWYRQALGQGPEFLTYFNYEAQQDKSGLPNDRFSAERPEGSISTLTIQRTEQRDSAMYRCASSLRTTAYNEQFFGPGTRLTVL.

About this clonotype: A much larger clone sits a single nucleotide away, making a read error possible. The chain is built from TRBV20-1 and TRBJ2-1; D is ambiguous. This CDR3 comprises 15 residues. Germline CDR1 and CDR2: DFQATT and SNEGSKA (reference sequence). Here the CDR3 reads CGAKSYLSLFNEQFF. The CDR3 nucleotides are TGCGGTGCCAAATCCTACCTCTCCCTCTTCAATGAGCAGTTCTTC.

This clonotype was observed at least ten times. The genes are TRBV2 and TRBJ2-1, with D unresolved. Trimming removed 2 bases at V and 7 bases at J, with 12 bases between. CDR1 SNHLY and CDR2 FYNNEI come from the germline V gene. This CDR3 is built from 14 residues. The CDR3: CASSEPEFGNEQFF. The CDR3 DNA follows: TGTGCCAGCAGTGAACCGGAGTTCGGAAATGAGCAGTTCTTC.